The clone carrying this TCR beta chain was recorded a few times. What it binds is unknown. This record comes from a study of cytomegalovirus exposure and HLA in healthy donors. Study-wide background: Unique TCRs from HLA-typed donors, 65 million to 85 million of them, were held in an early data release.

The CDR3 covers 16 residues. After removal of 8 bases from V and 3 bases from J, the junction contained 12 bases not matched to a gene. From germline, CDR1 is PRHDT and CDR2 FYEKMQ (reference sequence). It was with 60 Vbeta and 13 Jbeta primers that the PCR ran. The method was immunoSEQ multiplex PCR; TCRdb's version includes in-frame clones alone and lacks a portion of them. The profile shows around 62,000 clones, around 80% of them singletons. General study results and limits: The authors later found most CMV-associated TCR beta chains appeared HLA-restricted.

The sequence derives from a man aged 40-49 years in good health and CMV-seronegative. This sequence joins TRBV13 and TRBJ1-1; 10 bases fit TRBD1. The sequencing input was PBMCs. This chain's CDR3 is CASQDRGPTLDTEAFF. DNA for the CDR3: TGTGCCAGCCAAGACAGGGGGCCTACTTTGGACACTGAAGCTTTCTTT.